The rows below give T cell receptor beta chains drawn from one sample of a study of early T cells in non-severe SARS-CoV-2 infection. Each CDR3 protein is one row after TCRdb ran MiXCR on the 5' RACE reads. The table lists about 100,000 distinct CDR3 sequences, around 13% of them singletons. The source material was whole blood. The source of these receptors is an adult who was a healthcare worker with PCR-confirmed SARS-CoV-2 infection or an uninfected control (not recorded which). Each CDR3 is given with its conserved first and last residue. Fields, in order: clone size, J gene, D gene, V gene, CDR3 DNA, CDR3 protein. D genes are given only for firm matches. Size is stated for part of the rows, as once, few or many counts, or as a class when the clone is expanded.

clone size: few; J gene: TRBJ2-7; D gene: -; V gene: TRBV21-1; CDR3 DNA: TGTGCCAGTCCGGGACAGGCCTACGAGCAGTACTTC; CDR3 protein: CASPGQAYEQYF
clone size: -; J gene: TRBJ2-7; D gene: -; V gene: TRBV28; CDR3 DNA: TGTGCCAGCAGCAAACCAGGGGCCTACGAGCAGTACTTC; CDR3 protein: CASSKPGAYEQYF
clone size: many; J gene: TRBJ1-2; D gene: -; V gene: TRBV2; CDR3 DNA: TGTGCCAGCAGTGACGAAGAAGAGTATGGCTACACCTTC; CDR3 protein: CASSDEEEYGYTF
clone size: -; J gene: TRBJ1-4; D gene: -; V gene: TRBV5-6; CDR3 DNA: TGTGCCAGCAGCTTCCGCGCCAACGGAGAAAAACTGTTTTTT; CDR3 protein: CASSFRANGEKLFF
clone size: many; J gene: TRBJ1-2; D gene: TRBD1; V gene: TRBV7-8; CDR3 DNA: TGTGCCAGCAGCTTGATACAGGGGAACTATGGCTACACCTTC; CDR3 protein: CASSLIQGNYGYTF
clone size: few; J gene: TRBJ1-1; D gene: TRBD1; V gene: TRBV12-3/TRBV12-4; CDR3 DNA: TGTGCCAGCAGTTTAAGACAGGGAGCTTTCTTT; CDR3 protein: CASSLRQGAFF
clone size: -; J gene: TRBJ1-2; D gene: -; V gene: TRBV6-5; CDR3 DNA: TGTGCCAGCAAGAAGGTTGGGCAGGACTATGGCTACACCTTC; CDR3 protein: CASKKVGQDYGYTF
clone size: many; J gene: TRBJ2-1; D gene: -; V gene: TRBV7-8; CDR3 DNA: TGTGCCAGCAGCTTAAGCCCCCCCCAAGAAGAGCAGTTCTTC; CDR3 protein: CASSLSPPQEEQFF
clone size: -; J gene: TRBJ2-5; D gene: -; V gene: TRBV20-1; CDR3 DNA: TGCAGTGCTACCCAAGACCAGGTGTTGGGGACCCAGTACTTC; CDR3 protein: CSATQDQVLGTQYF
clone size: few; J gene: TRBJ2-1; D gene: -; V gene: TRBV5-1; CDR3 DNA: TGCGCCAGCAGCTTGGAGGACAGCCGCAATGAGCAGTTCTTC; CDR3 protein: CASSLEDSRNEQFF
clone size: many; J gene: TRBJ1-1; D gene: -; V gene: TRBV6-5; CDR3 DNA: TGTGCCACCCGGGAGCCAACGAACACTGAAGCTTTCTTT; CDR3 protein: CATREPTNTEAFF
clone size: many; J gene: TRBJ2-7; D gene: -; V gene: TRBV6-5; CDR3 DNA: TGTGCCAGCAGTTACTCGGCGAGCTCCTACGAGCAGTACTTC; CDR3 protein: CASSYSASSYEQYF
clone size: many; J gene: TRBJ1-5; D gene: TRBD1; V gene: TRBV12-3/TRBV12-4; CDR3 DNA: TGTGCCAGCAGTACAGGGGGAAATCAGCCCCAGCATTTT; CDR3 protein: CASSTGGNQPQHF
clone size: many; J gene: TRBJ2-1; D gene: -; V gene: TRBV3-1; CDR3 DNA: TGTGCCAGCAGCCAAGGTCCAGGTTGGCTTTACAATGAGCAGTTCTTC; CDR3 protein: CASSQGPGWLYNEQFF
clone size: few; J gene: TRBJ2-5; D gene: -; V gene: TRBV7-8; CDR3 DNA: TGTGCCAGCAGCAACCCCCGGGACACGATGTACCAAGAGACCCAGTACTTC; CDR3 protein: CASSNPRDTMYQETQYF
clone size: -; J gene: TRBJ2-7; D gene: -; V gene: TRBV27; CDR3 DNA: TGTGCCAGCAAGGGGACATCCCCTAAGTACGAGCAGTACTTC; CDR3 protein: CASKGTSPKYEQYF
clone size: once; J gene: TRBJ2-3; D gene: TRBD2; V gene: TRBV3-1; CDR3 DNA: TGTGCCAGCAGCCACCCGGGACTAGCCAACACAGGTACGCAGTATTTT; CDR3 protein: CASSHPGLANTGTQYF
clone size: few; J gene: TRBJ2-7; D gene: -; V gene: TRBV6-6; CDR3 DNA: TGTGCCAGCAGTTACTCTGCGGACGAGCAGTACTTC; CDR3 protein: CASSYSADEQYF
clone size: many; J gene: TRBJ2-3; D gene: TRBD2; V gene: TRBV7-2; CDR3 DNA: TGTGCCAGCAGCTTAGCGGAACGCGGGGGGAAGCATACGCAGTATTTT; CDR3 protein: CASSLAERGGKHTQYF
clone size: few; J gene: TRBJ1-1; D gene: -; V gene: TRBV15; CDR3 DNA: TGTGCCACCAGCAGAGAGGGGAAGGGGTTGGACACTGAAGCTTTCTTT; CDR3 protein: CATSREGKGLDTEAFF
clone size: many; J gene: TRBJ2-2; D gene: -; V gene: TRBV11-3; CDR3 DNA: TGTGCCAGCAGCTTAGCTGGGGGCCCGAACACCGGGGAGCTGTTTTTT; CDR3 protein: CASSLAGGPNTGELFF
clone size: few; J gene: TRBJ2-3; D gene: -; V gene: TRBV29-1; CDR3 DNA: TGCAGCGTACAGACAGATACGCAGTATTTT; CDR3 protein: CSVQTDTQYF
clone size: -; J gene: TRBJ1-5; D gene: -; V gene: TRBV27; CDR3 DNA: TGTGCCAGCTCGACGGGCGGTTATAGCAATCAGCCCCAGCATTTT; CDR3 protein: CASSTGGYSNQPQHF
clone size: many; J gene: TRBJ2-2; D gene: -; V gene: TRBV2; CDR3 DNA: TGTGCCAGCAGTCCGAGCGGTATCGGGGAGCTGTTTTTT; CDR3 protein: CASSPSGIGELFF
clone size: few; J gene: TRBJ2-3; D gene: -; V gene: TRBV7-2; CDR3 DNA: TGTGCCAGCAGCTTAGTGGCAGATAAGGCAGATACGCAGTATTTT; CDR3 protein: CASSLVADKADTQYF
clone size: -; J gene: TRBJ1-5; D gene: -; V gene: TRBV20-1; CDR3 DNA: TGCAGTGCTACTAACAGGGTAAAAGGCTATAGCAATCAGCCCCAGCATTTT; CDR3 protein: CSATNRVKGYSNQPQHF
clone size: few; J gene: TRBJ2-1; D gene: -; V gene: TRBV3-1; CDR3 DNA: TGTGCCAGCAGCCCTGGGACTTCCCTCAACAATGAGCAGTTCTTC; CDR3 protein: CASSPGTSLNNEQFF